This TCR beta chain was found in a study of control samples from healthy donors and cancer patients. This clone has just a few counts. The CDR3 loop spans 20 amino acids. Trimming removed 2 bases at V and 0 bases at J, with 23 bases between. CDR1 is SNHLY and CDR2 is FYNNEI in the germline V gene. The method was immunoSEQ multiplex PCR; TCRdb's version includes in-frame clones alone and lacks a portion of them. The sample lists 55,000 to 85,000 clones; nearly 90% were seen once. The clonotype was recovered from a man in his sixties with lung cancer. Sequencing used PBMCs. This chain links TRBV2 with TRBJ1-5; D may be TRBD1 (5 bases). The CDR3 region has the DNA TGTGCCAGCAGTGAATTCCTCCAACCCGGGACTGCTAATAGCAATCAGCCCCAGCATTTT. Its translation is CASSEFLQPGTANSNQPQHF.